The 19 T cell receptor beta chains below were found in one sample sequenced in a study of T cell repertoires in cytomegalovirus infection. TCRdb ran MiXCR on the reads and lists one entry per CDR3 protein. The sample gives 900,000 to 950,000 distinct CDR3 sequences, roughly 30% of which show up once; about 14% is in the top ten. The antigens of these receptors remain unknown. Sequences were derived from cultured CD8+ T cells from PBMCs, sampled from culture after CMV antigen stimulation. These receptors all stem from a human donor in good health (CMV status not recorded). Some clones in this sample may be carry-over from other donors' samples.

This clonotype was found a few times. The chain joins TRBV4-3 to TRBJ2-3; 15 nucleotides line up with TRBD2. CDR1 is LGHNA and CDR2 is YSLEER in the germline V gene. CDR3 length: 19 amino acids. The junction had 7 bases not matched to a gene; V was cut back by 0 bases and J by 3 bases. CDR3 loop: CASSQDGLAGGRGTDTQYF. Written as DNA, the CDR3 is TGCGCCAGCAGCCAAGATGGACTAGCGGGGGGGCGGGGAACAGATACGCAGTATTTT.

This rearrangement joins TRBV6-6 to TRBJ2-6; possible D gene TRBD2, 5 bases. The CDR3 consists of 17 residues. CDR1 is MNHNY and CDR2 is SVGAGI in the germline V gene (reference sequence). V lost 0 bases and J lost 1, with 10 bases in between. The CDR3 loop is CASSYSPSGSGANVLTF. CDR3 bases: TGTGCCAGCAGTTACTCCCCGAGCGGATCTGGGGCCAACGTCCTGACTTTC.

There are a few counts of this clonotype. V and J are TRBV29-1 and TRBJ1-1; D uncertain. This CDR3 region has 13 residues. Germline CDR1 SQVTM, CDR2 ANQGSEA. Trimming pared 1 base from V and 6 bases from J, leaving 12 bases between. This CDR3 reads CSVEGGNKPEAFF. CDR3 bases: TGCAGCGTTGAAGGGGGTAACAAACCTGAAGCTTTCTTT.

The CDR3 loop reads CASSPPRDPQPQHF. The CDR3, as DNA: TGTGCCAGCAGCCCCCCCAGGGATCCTCAGCCCCAGCATTTT. The V gene is TRBV28, the J gene TRBJ1-5; D may be TRBD1 (5 bases). Deletions cut 6 bases from V and 6 bases from J, with 15 bases between. Germline CDR1 is MDHEN and CDR2 is SYDVKM. The CDR3 has 14 amino acids.

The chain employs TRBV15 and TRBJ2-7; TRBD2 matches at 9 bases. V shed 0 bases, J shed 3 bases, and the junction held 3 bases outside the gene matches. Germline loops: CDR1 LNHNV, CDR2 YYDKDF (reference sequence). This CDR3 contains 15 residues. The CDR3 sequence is CATSREGTSFYEQYF. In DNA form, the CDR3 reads TGTGCCACCAGCAGAGAGGGGACTAGCTTCTACGAGCAGTACTTC. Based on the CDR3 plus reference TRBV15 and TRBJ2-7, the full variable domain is DAMVIQNPRYQVTQFGKPVTLSCSQTLNHNVMYWYQQKSSQAPKLLFHYYDKDFNNEADTPDNFQSRRPNTSFCFLDIRSPGLGDTAMYLCATSREGTSFYEQYFGPGTRLTVT.

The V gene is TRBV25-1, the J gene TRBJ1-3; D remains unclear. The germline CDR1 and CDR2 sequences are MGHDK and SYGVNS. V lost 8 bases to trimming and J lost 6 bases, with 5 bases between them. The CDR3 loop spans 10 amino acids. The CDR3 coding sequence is TGTGCCAGCTTTTTAAACACCATATATTTT. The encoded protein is CASFLNTIYF.

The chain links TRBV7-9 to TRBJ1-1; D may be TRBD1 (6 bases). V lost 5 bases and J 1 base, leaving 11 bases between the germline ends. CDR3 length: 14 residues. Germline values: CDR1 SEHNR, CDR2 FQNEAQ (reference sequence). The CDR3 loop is CASSTDRPNTEAFF. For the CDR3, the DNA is TGTGCCAGCAGCACTGACAGGCCGAACACTGAAGCTTTCTTT.

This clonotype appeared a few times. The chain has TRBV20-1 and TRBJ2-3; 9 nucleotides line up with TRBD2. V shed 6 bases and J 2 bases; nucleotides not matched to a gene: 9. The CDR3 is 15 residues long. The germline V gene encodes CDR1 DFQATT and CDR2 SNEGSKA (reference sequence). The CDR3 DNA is TGCAGTGCCCCCGACAGCGGGGGGACCACAGATACGCAGTATTTT. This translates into CSAPDSGGTTDTQYF.

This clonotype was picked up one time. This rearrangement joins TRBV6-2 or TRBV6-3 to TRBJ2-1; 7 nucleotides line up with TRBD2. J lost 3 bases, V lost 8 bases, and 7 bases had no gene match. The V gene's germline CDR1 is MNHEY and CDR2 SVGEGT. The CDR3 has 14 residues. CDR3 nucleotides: TGTGCCAGCTTCAAAGGCGGGGGCTACAATGAGCAGTTCTTC. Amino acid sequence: CASFKGGGYNEQFF.

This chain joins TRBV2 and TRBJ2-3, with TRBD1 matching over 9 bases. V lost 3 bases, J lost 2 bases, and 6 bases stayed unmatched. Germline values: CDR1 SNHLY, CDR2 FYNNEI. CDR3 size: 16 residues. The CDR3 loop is CASSDPRDRVTDTQYF. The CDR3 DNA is TGTGCCAGCAGTGACCCACGGGACAGGGTCACAGATACGCAGTATTTT.

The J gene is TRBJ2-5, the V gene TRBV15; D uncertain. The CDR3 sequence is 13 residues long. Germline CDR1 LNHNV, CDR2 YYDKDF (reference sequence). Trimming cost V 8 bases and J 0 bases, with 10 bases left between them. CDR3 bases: TGTGCCACCGCACCACCGTACCAAGAGACCCAGTACTTC. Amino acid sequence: CATAPPYQETQYF.

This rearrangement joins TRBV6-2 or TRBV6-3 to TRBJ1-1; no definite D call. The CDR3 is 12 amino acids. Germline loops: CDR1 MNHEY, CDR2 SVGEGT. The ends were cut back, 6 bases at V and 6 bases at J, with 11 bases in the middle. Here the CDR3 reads CASRIRGAEAFF. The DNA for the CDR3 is TGTGCCAGCAGGATTCGCGGGGCTGAAGCTTTCTTT.

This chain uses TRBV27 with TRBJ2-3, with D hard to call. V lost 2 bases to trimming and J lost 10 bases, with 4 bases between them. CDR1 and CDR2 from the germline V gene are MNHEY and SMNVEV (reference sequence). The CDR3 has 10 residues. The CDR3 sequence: CASSLRPQYF. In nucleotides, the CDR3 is TGTGCCAGCAGTTTAAGGCCGCAGTATTTT.

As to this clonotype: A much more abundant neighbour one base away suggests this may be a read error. CDR3 in DNA: TGTGCCAGCAGATTAAAAGAGGGGGAGCTGTTTTTT. Encoded protein: CASRLKEGELFF. The chain has TRBV7-6 and TRBJ2-2, with D unresolved. Trimming pared 6 bases from V and 8 bases from J, leaving 10 bases between. In germline, CDR1 is SGHVS, CDR2 FNYEAQ. This CDR3 is 12 amino acids long.

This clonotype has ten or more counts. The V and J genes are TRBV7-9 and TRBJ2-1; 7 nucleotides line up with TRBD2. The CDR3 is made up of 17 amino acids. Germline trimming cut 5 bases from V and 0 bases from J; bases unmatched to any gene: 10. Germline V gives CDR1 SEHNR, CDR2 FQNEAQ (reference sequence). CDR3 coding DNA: TGTGCCAGCAGCCCCTCCGGGGGGATGAGCTCCTACAATGAGCAGTTCTTC. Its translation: CASSPSGGMSSYNEQFF.

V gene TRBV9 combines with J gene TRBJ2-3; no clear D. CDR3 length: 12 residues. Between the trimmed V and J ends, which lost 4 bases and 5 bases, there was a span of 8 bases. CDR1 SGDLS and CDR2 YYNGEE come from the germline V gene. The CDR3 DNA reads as TGTGCCAGCAGCTACGGGCGAGATACGCAGTATTTT. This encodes CASSYGRDTQYF.

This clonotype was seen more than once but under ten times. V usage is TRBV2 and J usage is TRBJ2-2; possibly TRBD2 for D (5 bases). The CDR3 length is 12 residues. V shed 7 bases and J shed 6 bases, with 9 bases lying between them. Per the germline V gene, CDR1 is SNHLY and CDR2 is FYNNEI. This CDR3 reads CASIEEAGELFF. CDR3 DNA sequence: TGTGCCAGCATTGAGGAGGCCGGGGAGCTGTTTTTT.

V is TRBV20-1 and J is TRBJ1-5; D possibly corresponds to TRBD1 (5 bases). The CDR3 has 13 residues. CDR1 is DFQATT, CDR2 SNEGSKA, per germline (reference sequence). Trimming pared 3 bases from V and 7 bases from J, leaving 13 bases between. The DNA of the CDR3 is TGCAGTGCTAGTGGCAGGGCCGGACAGCCCCAGCATTTT. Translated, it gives CSASGRAGQPQHF.

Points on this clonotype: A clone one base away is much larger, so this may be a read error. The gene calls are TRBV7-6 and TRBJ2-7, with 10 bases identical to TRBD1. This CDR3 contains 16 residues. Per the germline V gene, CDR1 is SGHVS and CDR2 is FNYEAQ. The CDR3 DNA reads TGTGTCAGCAGCTTAGGCCCGGACAGGGGGGTCTACGAGCAGTACTTC. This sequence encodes CVSSLGPDRGVYEQYF. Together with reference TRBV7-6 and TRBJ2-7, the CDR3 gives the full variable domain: GAGVSQSPRYKVTKRGQDVALRCDPISGHVSLYWYRQALGQGPEFLTYFNYEAQQDKSGLPNDRFSAERPEGSISTLTIQRTEQRDSAMYRCVSSLGPDRGVYEQYFGPGTRLTVT.